The 5 T cell receptor beta chains reported below all come from one sample, sequenced in a study of vaccination and CD4 T cells after COVID-19. These receptors lack a known antigen. Treatment defined: roughly ten-day PBMC culture with coronavirus spike peptide pools or control peptides (ViraFEST assay). The unexposed donor's CD4+ T cells were collected before the COVID-19 pandemic (2011-2018). Sequence data for DNA of cultured CD4+ T cells were generated by the Oncomine TCR Beta short-read assay. TCRdb itself ran the PCR reads through MiXCR, one entry per CDR3 protein. Here the sample spans about 2,300 distinct CDR3 sequences, about a fifth being singletons. The source material was CD4+ T cells from blood, cultured in vitro. These receptors all stem from a human donor in good health.

The chain uses TRBV7-2 and TRBJ2-1; TRBD2 aligns across 13 bases. The CDR3 has 14 amino acids. Germline CDR1 is SGHTA and CDR2 is FQGNSA. V shed 6 bases, J shed 9 bases, and the junction held 5 bases outside the gene matches. CDR3 residues: CASRTSGGAFEQFF. The CDR3 DNA is TGTGCCAGCAGAACTAGCGGGGGGGCTTTTGAGCAGTTCTTC.

The genes are TRBV6-2 or TRBV6-3 and TRBJ2-3, with D unresolved. CDR1 MNHEY and CDR2 SVGEGT come from the germline V gene. The V gene lost 8 bases and the J gene lost 4 bases, with 7 bases spanning the gap. This CDR3 spans 11 amino acids. CDR3 DNA: TGTGCCAGCGGGGTGGCAGATACGCAGTATTTT. Protein product: CASGVADTQYF.

This clonotype was found a few times. This rearrangement joins TRBV19 to TRBJ2-1; TRBD2 matches at 7 bases. CDR1 and CDR2 from the germline V gene are LNHDA and SQIVND (reference sequence). The CDR3 is 13 residues long. V shed 3 bases, J shed 8 bases, and the junction held 4 bases outside the gene matches. The CDR3: CASSMGAGHEQFF. In nucleotides, the CDR3 is TGTGCCAGTAGTATGGGAGCGGGACATGAGCAGTTCTTC. The full variable domain, rest sourced from reference TRBV19 and TRBJ2-1, is DGGITQSPKYLFRKEGQNVTLSCEQNLNHDAMYWYRQDPGQGLRLIYYSQIVNDFQKGDIAEGYSVSREKKESFPLTVTSAQKNPTAFYLCASSMGAGHEQFFGPGTRLTVL.

The chain combines TRBV11-3 with TRBJ2-6, with D unclear. CDR1 is SGHNT, CDR2 YENEEA, per germline. The V and J ends lost 5 bases and 1 base respectively, with 9 bases between them. The CDR3 is 15 amino acids. CDR3 in amino acids: CASSISGSGANVLTF. CDR3 coding DNA: TGTGCCAGCAGCATTTCAGGATCTGGGGCCAACGTCCTGACTTTC.

This clonotype was detected a few times. The chain carries TRBV5-1 and TRBJ2-7; 9 nucleotides agree with TRBD1. Per germline, CDR1 SGHRS and CDR2 YFSETQ. V was pared by 0 bases and J by 2 bases, with 6 bases of the junction left unmatched. CDR3 length: 16 amino acids. CDR3: CASSLEGWDRAYEQYF. CDR3 in DNA: TGCGCCAGCAGCTTGGAAGGGTGGGACAGGGCCTACGAGCAGTACTTC.